This T cell receptor (beta chain) was retrieved from a study of CD8 T cells in Susac syndrome. The sample holds one count of this clonotype. V shed 3 bases and J shed 0 bases, with 8 bases lying between them. Germline CDR1 reads WNHNN; CDR2 reads SYGVQD (reference sequence). CDR3 length equals 14 residues. When the RNA was reverse transcribed, random hexamers were used with an input of roughly 0.45 to 1 ug. MiXCR, run by TCRdb on the immunoSEQ multiplex PCR reads, gives a single entry per CDR3 protein. The sample includes 140,000 to 150,000 distinct CDR3 sequences, 95% of them seen just once. This TCR derives from a human donor with Susac syndrome. The gene calls are TRBV10-1 and TRBJ2-5, with D possibly TRBD2 on 6 matching bases. The source material was CD4+ T cells from PBMCs. The CDR3 DNA sequence: TGCGCCAGCAGTGATCGGGGGAACCAAGAGACCCAGTACTTC. Protein: CASSDRGNQETQYF.